The 6 T cell receptor beta chains listed next were all sequenced from one sample in a study of blood T cell repertoires in COVID-19. Measured with immunoSEQ multiplex PCR; TCRdb has only the in-frame clones, and not every one. The repertoire holds roughly 150,000 clones, with about 92% as singletons. Material: peripheral blood. The receptors shown here come from a man in his fifties or sixties with active or convalescent COVID-19.

The chain is built from TRBV5-4 and TRBJ2-5; 7 bases align to TRBD2. With V trimmed by 0 bases and J by 5 bases, 7 bases remained unmatched. The CDR3 is made up of 15 amino acids. CDR1 and CDR2 from the germline V gene are SGHNT and YYREEE (reference sequence). The DNA for the CDR3 is TGTGCCAGCAGCTTGGCGCCAGCGGGATGGGAGACCCAGTACTTC. It yields the protein CASSLAPAGWETQYF.

The V call is TRBV7-4, the J call TRBJ2-4; a possible D gene is TRBD1 (5 bases). V dropped 2 bases and J dropped 3 bases, with 11 bases sitting between them. The CDR3 runs to 15 residues. Germline assignment: CDR1 SGHVT and CDR2 SQSDAQ. CDR3 sequence (DNA): TGTGCCAGCAGCTTACTAGGGGTCAGCAAAAACATTCAGTACTTC. This translates into CASSLLGVSKNIQYF. Drawing the rest from reference TRBV7-4 and TRBJ2-4, the complete variable domain is GAGVSQSPRYKVAKRGRDVALRCDSISGHVTLYWYRQTLGQGSEVLTYSQSDAQRDKSGRPSGRFSAERPERSVSTLKIQRTEQGDSAVYLCASSLLGVSKNIQYFGAGTRLSVL.

The J gene is TRBJ2-2, the V gene TRBV21-1; the DNA was not used to check the table's D call, TRBD2. TRBV21-1 is a recognized pseudogene. The CDR3 length is 19 residues. CDR3 region: CASSNRTSGTTTNTGELFF. CDR3 sequence (DNA): TGTGCCAGCAGCAACCGGACTAGCGGGACGACGACTAACACCGGGGAGCTGTTTTTT.

The genes are TRBV5-1 and TRBJ2-2; a weak D match, TRBD2 (5 bases). V gave up 0 bases and J gave up 6 bases, with 12 bases separating them. Germline-derived CDR1 and CDR2 are SGHRS and YFSETQ. The CDR3 runs 15 residues. The CDR3 loop reads CASSLDGRGPGELFF. The CDR3 DNA is TGCGCCAGCAGCTTGGACGGTCGAGGGCCCGGGGAGCTGTTTTTT.

The gene calls are TRBV15 and TRBJ2-3, with 9 bases identical to TRBD2. Germline V gives CDR1 LNHNV, CDR2 YYDKDF (reference sequence). This CDR3 comprises 17 residues. Unmatched junction bases numbered 8, after V lost 1 base and J lost 3 bases. The CDR3 DNA is TGTGCCACCAGCAGAGTCTTGGCGGGGGGGCCGACAGATACGCAGTATTTT. Protein sequence: CATSRVLAGGPTDTQYF.

The CDR3 sequence: CASSIEGTLLAGELFF. The CDR3 coding sequence is TGTGCCAGTAGTATAGAGGGGACACTTCTGGCCGGGGAGCTGTTTTTT. This rearrangement joins TRBV19 to TRBJ2-2; weak D call: TRBD1 (6 bases). Germline V gene data show CDR1 as LNHDA and CDR2 as SQIVND (reference sequence). Trimming cost V 0 bases and J 6 bases, with 14 bases left between them. The CDR3 is 16 residues long. Using reference TRBV19 and TRBJ2-2 for the parts outside the CDR3, the full variable domain is DGGITQSPKYLFRKEGQNVTLSCEQNLNHDAMYWYRQDPGQGLRLIYYSQIVNDFQKGDIAEGYSVSREKKESFPLTVTSAQKNPTAFYLCASSIEGTLLAGELFFGEGSRLTVL.